This T cell receptor beta chain was retrieved from a study of CD8+ T cells in alopecia areata. Study background: Recipient mice, approximately 6-10-week-old female C3H/HeJ animals, received skin from approximately 6-12-month-old C3H/HeJ graft donors with spontaneous alopecia. General study results and limits: Alopecia totalis/universalis scalp especially showed more expanded CD8+ clones than normal scalp.

As concerns this clone: The antigen is undetermined. All gene names here are mouse names. The missing CDR3 end, 4 residues past where the read stops, is filled in from the germline J gene.

The CDR3 has 14 amino acids. Germline lookup yields CDR1 LGHDT and CDR2 YNNKQL (reference sequence). The V gene end was trimmed by 6 bases and the J gene end by 2 bases; junction bases not matched to a gene: 2. A panel of CD4, CD8alpha, NKG2D, NKG2ACE and other markers served to sort pooled cutaneous lymph node cells. The authors extracted RNA and reverse transcribed it into cDNA as the sequencing template. The protocol was immunoSEQ multiplex PCR, while the TCRdb copy is restricted to in-frame clones and leaves out a portion. The repertoire shows around 300,000 clones, none seen only once; the top ten take 1.2%.

The source is a C3H/HeJ mouse with alopecia areata. Strain haplotype at MHC: H2-k. What was sequenced was CD4+ T cells sorted from a lymph node. The chain carries TRBV4 and TRBJ2-2, with TRBD1 matching 8 bases. The DNA read from the CDR3 is TGTGCCAGCAGGCGACAGGGGAACACCGGG. Translating it yields CASRRQGNTG. The entire CDR3 protein reads CASRRQGNTGQLYF.